One sample yielded the 13 T cell receptor beta chains listed below, sequenced in a study of T cells after yellow fever vaccination. TCRdb analysed the 5' RACE reads with MiXCR anew, one entry per CDR3 protein. The repertoire has approximately 300,000 distinct CDR3 sequences, around 6.8% of them found once; the top ten carry about 18%. Sample: PBMCs, taken 45 days after the first yellow fever vaccination. Source of these receptors: a man between 18 and 35 years old who received the YFV17D yellow fever vaccine.

V is TRBV7-9 and J is TRBJ2-5, with TRBD1 matching over 7 bases. The CDR3 runs 16 residues. J lost 0 bases, V lost 2 bases, and 6 bases had no gene match. Looked up from germline, CDR1 is SEHNR and CDR2 is FQNEAQ (reference sequence). This chain's CDR3 is CASSLRDSSYQETQYF. CDR3 nucleotide sequence: TGTGCCAGCAGCTTAAGGGACAGTTCGTACCAAGAGACCCAGTACTTC.

The V and J genes are TRBV15 and TRBJ2-1; D is unresolved. The ends were cut back, 5 bases at V and 9 bases at J, with 8 bases in the middle. The length of the CDR3 is 11 residues. CDR1 is LNHNV, CDR2 YYDKDF, per germline (reference sequence). The CDR3 protein is CATSLNPEQFF. CDR3 DNA: TGTGCCACCAGCCTAAACCCTGAGCAGTTCTTC.

A few counts support this clonotype. V gene TRBV6-5 combines with J gene TRBJ2-5, with a possible D match to TRBD2 (6 bases). Germline V gene data show CDR1 as MNHEY and CDR2 as SVGAGI. V was pared by 2 bases and J by 4 bases, with 14 bases between. CDR3 size: 15 residues. The CDR3 nucleotides are TGTGCCAGCAGTTACACTAGGGACTGGGGAGAGACCCAGTACTTC. Its translation: CASSYTRDWGETQYF.

This clonotype was picked up a small number of times. This chain connects TRBV3-1 to TRBJ1-3; possibly TRBD1 for D (5 bases). Germline CDR1 is LGHDT and CDR2 is YNNKEL (reference sequence). V lost 8 bases to trimming and J lost 1 base, with 9 bases between them. This CDR3 has 13 residues. The CDR3, as DNA: TGTGCCAGCGGGGGATATTCTGGAAACACCATATATTTT. Protein: CASGGYSGNTIYF.

J is TRBJ2-1 and V is TRBV4-3; D possibly corresponds to TRBD1 (6 bases). V shed 0 bases and J shed 1 base, with 10 bases lying between them. CDR3 size: 16 residues. Germline V gene sequence: CDR1 LGHNA, CDR2 YSLEER. CDR3 loop: CASSQDNRVSYNEQFF. As DNA, the CDR3 is TGCGCCAGCAGCCAAGACAACAGGGTTTCCTACAATGAGCAGTTCTTC.

At least ten counts were recorded for this clonotype. The gene calls are TRBV7-9 and TRBJ1-3, with D unclear. Germline CDR1 and CDR2: SEHNR and FQNEAQ (reference sequence). The CDR3 consists of 15 residues. With 5 bases removed from V and 0 bases from J, the gap between germline ends came to 11 bases. The CDR3 sequence is CASSRHIPSGNTIYF. The CDR3 bases are TGTGCCAGCAGCCGTCACATCCCCTCTGGAAACACCATATATTTT.

The sample holds a few counts of this clonotype. The rearrangement links TRBV6-1 to TRBJ1-6; TRBD1 is a possible D gene (5 bases). Trimming cost V 6 bases and J 8 bases, with 17 bases left between them. CDR1 MNHNS and CDR2 SASEGT come from the germline V gene. The length of the CDR3 is 15 residues. CDR3 bases: TGTGCCAGCAGCCCGCTTGGGCCGGGGGATTCACCCCTCCACTTT. Translation: CASSPLGPGDSPLHF.

With respect to this clonotype: A read error may explain this, as a much larger clone is one base away. The chain joins TRBV4-3 to TRBJ1-1; D call uncertain. Germline values: CDR1 LGHNA, CDR2 YSLEER. Between the trimmed V and J ends, which lost 6 bases and 1 base, there was a span of 12 bases. This CDR3 has 14 residues. The DNA for the CDR3 is TGCGCCAGCAGGAATAGGGATACGAACACTGAAGCTTTCTTT. Encoded protein: CASRNRDTNTEAFF.

This clonotype was seen many times. The chain joins TRBV6-5 to TRBJ2-1; possible D gene TRBD1, 5 bases. Per germline, CDR1 MNHEY and CDR2 SVGAGI. This CDR3 is 15 amino acids long. The germline V and J ends were trimmed by 0 bases and 7 bases, with 13 bases remaining between them. The CDR3 here is CASSYSARVRNEQFF. The CDR3 DNA sequence: TGTGCCAGCAGTTACTCGGCCAGGGTTAGAAATGAGCAGTTCTTC.

This sequence joins TRBV7-9 and TRBJ2-1; D ambiguous. The CDR3 is 16 amino acids. CDR1 is SEHNR and CDR2 is FQNEAQ in the germline V gene (reference sequence). Trimming stripped 1 base from V and 3 bases from J, with 13 bases between. The CDR3 DNA is TGTGCCAGCAGCTTAGTTTGGCCAGACGACTACAATGAGCAGTTCTTC. This encodes CASSLVWPDDYNEQFF. Variable domain in full (rest from reference TRBV7-9 and TRBJ2-1): DTGVSQNPRHKITKRGQNVTFRCDPISEHNRLYWYRQTLGQGPEFLTYFQNEAQLEKSRLLSDRFSAERPKGSFSTLEIQRTEQGDSAMYLCASSLVWPDDYNEQFFGPGTRLTVL.

There are a few counts of this clonotype. The chain carries TRBV15 and TRBJ1-3, with D unresolved. Deletions cut 0 bases from V and 1 base from J, with 7 bases between. CDR3 size: 15 residues. Germline CDR1 and CDR2: LNHNV and YYDKDF (reference sequence). The CDR3, as DNA: TGTGCCACCAGCAGAGATAAGGGTTCTGGAAACACCATATATTTT. It translates to CATSRDKGSGNTIYF.

In its sample, this clonotype was seen many times. This chain uses TRBV7-6 with TRBJ2-3; 10 bases fit TRBD2. Germline V lookup: CDR1 SGHVS, CDR2 FNYEAQ. Unmatched junction bases numbered 8, after V lost 3 bases and J lost 2 bases. The CDR3 is made up of 17 amino acids. The DNA of the CDR3 is TGTGCCAGCAGCTTGTCTAGCGGGGGTTTGATCACAGATACGCAGTATTTT. Translation gives CASSLSSGGLITDTQYF.

The chain combines TRBV5-4 with TRBJ1-2, with unresolved D. The germline V and J ends were trimmed by 3 bases and 3 bases, with 9 bases remaining between them. This CDR3 contains 13 residues. Per germline, CDR1 SGHNT and CDR2 YYREEE (reference sequence). The CDR3 region is CASSSVSYYGYTF. The CDR3 bases are TGTGCCAGCAGCTCAGTGTCTTACTATGGCTACACCTTC.